Below are 10 T cell receptor beta chains sequenced from a single sample in a study of blood T cell repertoires in COVID-19. Method: immunoSEQ multiplex PCR; TCRdb's copy keeps in-frame clones and lacks some. The repertoire includes about 240,000 clones, about four fifths of them detected once, and around 2% sits in the top ten. The sequenced material came from peripheral blood. These TCRs come from a man aged 25 to 40 who had recovered from COVID-19.

The chain employs TRBV28 and TRBJ2-1; TRBD1 might be the D (5 bases). Germline-derived CDR1 and CDR2 are MDHEN and SYDVKM. Trimming stripped 2 bases from V and 8 bases from J, with 10 bases between. There are 13 residues in the CDR3. CDR3 sequence reads: CASSLAPRDEQFF. The CDR3, as DNA: TGTGCCAGCAGTTTAGCCCCCAGGGATGAGCAGTTCTTC. Looking up the rest from reference TRBV28 and TRBJ2-1 gives the full variable domain: DVKVTQSSRYLVKRTGEKVFLECVQDMDHENMFWYRQDPGLGLRLIYFSYDVKMKEKGDIPEGYSVSREKKERFSLILESASTNQTSMYLCASSLAPRDEQFFGPGTRLTVL.

A single count supports this clone. The chain employs TRBV6-5 and TRBJ1-1, with 7 bases that match TRBD1. In germline, CDR1 is MNHEY, CDR2 SVGAGI. This CDR3 comprises 12 residues. The J segment lost 5 bases and the V segment lost 7 bases, leaving 4 bases of the junction unmatched. The CDR3, as DNA: TGTGCCAGCACGGGACAGAGTACTGAAGCTTTCTTT. Translation: CASTGQSTEAFF.

The chain links TRBV28 to TRBJ2-3, with TRBD1 identical over 8 bases. Germline V CDR1 and CDR2: MDHEN, SYDVKM. This CDR3 has 17 residues. V shed 2 bases and J 4 bases; nucleotides not matched to a gene: 11. The CDR3 is CASSLRGTGHAPDTQYF. In nucleotides, the CDR3 is TGTGCCAGCAGTTTACGCGGGACAGGCCATGCGCCAGATACGCAGTATTTT. The entire variable domain, with the rest obtained from reference TRBV28 and TRBJ2-3, is as follows: DVKVTQSSRYLVKRTGEKVFLECVQDMDHENMFWYRQDPGLGLRLIYFSYDVKMKEKGDIPEGYSVSREKKERFSLILESASTNQTSMYLCASSLRGTGHAPDTQYFGPGTRLTVL.

The chain uses TRBV3-1 (or the pseudogene TRBV3-2) and TRBJ2-3; TRBD2 might be the D (6 bases). Germline CDR1 reads LGHDT; CDR2 reads YNNKEL (reference sequence). V lost 2 bases, J lost 1 base, and 16 bases lay in between. CDR3 size: 17 residues. The CDR3 sequence is CASSQNSAPGGTDTQYF. The DNA of the CDR3 is TGTGCCAGCAGCCAAAACTCCGCGCCGGGAGGCACAGATACGCAGTATTTT.

The chain links TRBV15 to TRBJ1-6, with 7 bases lining up with TRBD1. The ends lost 8 bases at V and 4 bases at J; junction bases unmatched: 2. The CDR3 has 13 residues. Looked up from germline, CDR1 is LNHNV and CDR2 is YYDKDF (reference sequence). Written as DNA, the CDR3 is TGTGCCACCGGGACAGTTTATAATTCACCCCTCCACTTT. This sequence encodes CATGTVYNSPLHF.

This sequence joins TRBV3-1 (or the pseudogene TRBV3-2) and TRBJ1-4, with 7 bases fitting TRBD1. With 4 bases clipped from V and 3 bases from J, the junction kept 5 bases outside the gene matches. Germline V CDR1 and CDR2: LGHDT, YNNKEL (reference sequence). This CDR3 is built from 15 residues. The CDR3 spells CASSPWTGSNEKLFF. The CDR3 bases are TGTGCCAGCAGCCCATGGACAGGCTCTAATGAAAAACTGTTTTTT.

The chain has TRBV6-5 and TRBJ1-1; a weak D match, TRBD1 (5 bases). The CDR3 loop spans 12 amino acids. CDR1 is MNHEY, CDR2 SVGAGI, per germline. Trimming removed 8 bases from V and 2 bases from J, with 9 bases in between. CDR3 loop: CASGRTNTEAFF. CDR3 in DNA: TGTGCCAGCGGTCGGACAAACACTGAAGCTTTCTTT.

The chain recombines TRBV11-2 with TRBJ2-7; 8 bases align to TRBD2. Unmatched junction bases numbered 17, after V lost 4 bases and J lost 3 bases. This CDR3 is built from 18 residues. Germline assignment: CDR1 SGHAT and CDR2 FQNNGV. This chain's CDR3 is CASSSRGGTATGVYEQYF. The CDR3 DNA is TGTGCCAGCAGCTCACGCGGGGGGACGGCAACGGGCGTCTACGAGCAGTACTTC.

The genes are TRBV27 and TRBJ2-7, with TRBD1 matching over 7 bases. Germline loops: CDR1 MNHEY, CDR2 SMNVEV (reference sequence). The V and J ends lost 3 bases and 3 bases, in that order; junction bases with no gene match: 2. The CDR3 covers 13 residues. The DNA for the CDR3 is TGTGCCAGCAGTTTCCGACAGGGCTACGAGCAGTACTTC. Residues: CASSFRQGYEQYF.

The genes are TRBV4-2 and TRBJ2-3; TRBD2 aligns across 10 bases. Trimming removed 1 base from V and 4 bases from J; junction bases left unmatched: 8. This CDR3 has 17 amino acids. Germline V gene sequence: CDR1 LGHNA, CDR2 YNFKEQ. The CDR3 sequence is CASSQGSGGAQADTQYF. The CDR3 nucleotides are TGTGCCAGCAGCCAAGGGAGCGGGGGGGCCCAGGCAGATACGCAGTATTTT.